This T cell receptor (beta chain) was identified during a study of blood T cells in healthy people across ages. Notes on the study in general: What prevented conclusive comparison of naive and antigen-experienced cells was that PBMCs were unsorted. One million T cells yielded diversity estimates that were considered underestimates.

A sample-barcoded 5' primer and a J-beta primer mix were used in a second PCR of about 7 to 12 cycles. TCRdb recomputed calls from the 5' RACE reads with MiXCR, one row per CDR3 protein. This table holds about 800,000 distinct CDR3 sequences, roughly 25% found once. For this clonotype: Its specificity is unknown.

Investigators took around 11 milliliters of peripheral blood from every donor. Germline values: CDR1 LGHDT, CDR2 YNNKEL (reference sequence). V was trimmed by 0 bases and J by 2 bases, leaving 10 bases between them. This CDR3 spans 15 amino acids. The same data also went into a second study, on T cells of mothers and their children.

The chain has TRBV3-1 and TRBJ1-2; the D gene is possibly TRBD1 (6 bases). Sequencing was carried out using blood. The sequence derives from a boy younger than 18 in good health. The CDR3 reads CASSQDSRGNYGYTF. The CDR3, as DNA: TGTGCCAGCAGCCAAGACTCGAGGGGGAACTATGGCTACACCTTC.